The rows below give T cell receptor beta chains drawn from one sample of a study of radiotherapy plus CTLA-4 blockade in lung cancer. Repertoires were generated with immunoSEQ multiplex PCR, while TCRdb's copy carries only in-frame clones and drops some. The sample carries tens of thousands of clones, more than 75% recorded once. Sequencing was performed on peripheral blood, taken from a patient treated with radiotherapy plus ipilimumab. The receptors originated from a human donor with non-small cell lung cancer that progressed on radiotherapy plus ipilimumab. CDR3s include the opening cysteine and the closing phenylalanine or tryptophan. Fields, in order: J gene, CDR3 length, V gene, D gene, clone size, CDR3 protein, CDR3 DNA. D genes are given only for firm matches. Rows may omit the clone size; those that give it use once, few, many or a size class.

TRBJ1-1,13,TRBV30,TRBD1,-,CAWSPGGSTEAFF,TGTGCCTGGAGTCCAGGGGGGAGCACTGAAGCTTTCTTT
TRBJ2-7,15,TRBV6-5,-,-,CASSYSTSTSYEQYF,TGTGCCAGCAGTTACTCGACTTCAACTTCCTACGAGCAGTACTTC
TRBJ2-7,14,TRBV18,TRBD1,few,CASSPRDRDHEQYF,TGTGCCAGCTCACCACGCGACAGGGACCACGAGCAGTACTTC
TRBJ1-2,16,TRBV29-1,-,-,CSAGDLAGQGRSGYTF,TGCAGCGCCGGGGACCTTGCGGGTCAGGGCAGAAGTGGCTACACCTTC
TRBJ2-2,13,TRBV9,-,-,CASSVVPTGELFF,TGTGCCAGCAGCGTAGTGCCCACCGGGGAGCTGTTTTTT
TRBJ2-1,13,TRBV10-3,-,-,CAISGLGGDEQFF,TGTGCCATCAGTGGACTAGGGGGGGATGAGCAGTTCTTC
TRBJ2-5,13,TRBV7-2,-,-,CASSLWREETQYF,TGTGCCAGCAGCTTATGGAGGGAAGAGACCCAGTACTTC
TRBJ2-1,13,TRBV7-2,TRBD1,once,CASSPRTGGEQFF,TGTGCCAGCAGCCCCCGGACAGGAGGTGAGCAGTTCTTC
TRBJ1-2,14,TRBV7-2,-,-,CASSLDAGRRGYTF,TGTGCCAGCAGCCTTGACGCGGGACGGCGTGGCTACACCTTC
TRBJ2-7,15,TRBV15,TRBD1,-,CATSSWTGRSYEQYF,TGTGCCACCAGCAGCTGGACAGGGAGGTCCTACGAGCAGTACTTC
TRBJ2-5,16,TRBV9,-,-,CASSVAVEGRQETQYF,TGTGCCAGCAGCGTAGCCGTGGAGGGGCGGCAAGAGACCCAGTACTTC
TRBJ2-5,13,TRBV6-5,TRBD2,-,CAVLRGEGETQYF,TGTGCCGTGCTTCGGGGGGAGGGGGAGACCCAGTACTTC
TRBJ2-2,15,TRBV7-8,TRBD2,once,CASSLLLADTGELFF,TGTGCCAGCAGCTTATTACTAGCGGACACCGGGGAGCTGTTTTTT
TRBJ1-4,12,TRBV6-5,-,-,CASSPGFEKLFF,TGTGCCAGCAGCCCCGGATTTGAAAAACTGTTTTTT
TRBJ2-1,15,TRBV5-6,-,-,CASSTFSVSYNEQFF,TGTGCCAGCAGCACCTTTAGCGTCTCCTACAATGAGCAGTTCTTC
TRBJ2-3,15,TRBV4-3,-,once,CASSQGPGGADTQYF,TGCGCCAGCAGCCAAGGTCCAGGGGGGGCAGATACGCAGTATTTT
TRBJ2-3,16,TRBV6-5,TRBD2,-,CASSYVRGGLTDTQYF,TGTGCCAGCAGTTACGTGCGGGGGGGATTGACAGATACGCAGTATTTT
TRBJ1-1,14,TRBV9,-,-,CASSVGSLNTEAFF,TGTGCCAGCAGCGTGGGGTCCCTGAACACTGAAGCTTTCTTT
TRBJ1-4,14,TRBV5-1,-,-,CASSLDRLNEKLFF,TGCGCCAGCAGCTTGGACAGGCTTAATGAAAAACTGTTTTTT
TRBJ2-5,15,TRBV7-6,-,-,CASSAYSEPQETQYF,TGTGCCAGCAGCGCCTACTCCGAACCCCAAGAGACCCAGTACTTC
TRBJ2-2,15,TRBV4-3,TRBD1,-,CASSQAQGVTGELFF,TGCGCCAGCAGCCAAGCTCAGGGGGTTACCGGGGAGCTGTTTTTT
TRBJ1-1,13,TRBV30,-,-,CAWSVQANTEAFF,TGTGCCTGGAGTGTACAAGCCAACACTGAAGCTTTCTTT
TRBJ2-1,15,TRBV15,-,-,CATSRDRGLRDEQFF,TGTGCCACCAGCAGAGATCGAGGGCTAAGGGATGAGCAGTTCTTC
TRBJ2-3,11,TRBV7-9,-,-,CATRRADTQYF,TGTGCCACCCGGCGGGCAGATACGCAGTATTTT
TRBJ1-2,15,TRBV11-1,-,-,CASTEGIAGNYGYTF,TGTGCCAGCACCGAAGGGATAGCAGGAAACTATGGCTACACCTTC
TRBJ1-4,12,TRBV2,TRBD1,-,CASDRGAEKLFF,TGTGCCAGCGACAGGGGGGCTGAAAAACTGTTTTTT
TRBJ2-7,13,TRBV19,-,-,CASSSGILYEQYF,TGTGCCAGTAGTTCGGGGATACTATACGAGCAGTACTTC
TRBJ2-7,13,TRBV6-5,-,-,CASSHPDSHEQYF,TGTGCCAGCAGTCACCCGGACAGCCACGAGCAGTACTTC
TRBJ2-7,12,TRBV6-5,-,-,CASRTGNYEQYF,TGTGCCAGCAGGACTGGAAACTACGAGCAGTACTTC
TRBJ1-2,12,TRBV18,-,-,CASGTPNYGYTF,TGTGCCAGCGGAACTCCTAACTATGGCTACACCTTC
TRBJ2-3,14,TRBV4-2,-,-,CASSQPDGADTQYF,TGTGCCAGCAGCCAACCGGACGGGGCAGATACGCAGTATTTT
TRBJ2-1,15,TRBV6-5,-,-,CASSRGTSLGDEQFF,TGTGCCAGCAGTCGGGGGACATCCCTGGGCGATGAGCAGTTCTTC
TRBJ2-1,10,TRBV20-1,-,-,CSAGNNEQFF,TGCAGTGCCGGAAACAATGAGCAGTTCTTC